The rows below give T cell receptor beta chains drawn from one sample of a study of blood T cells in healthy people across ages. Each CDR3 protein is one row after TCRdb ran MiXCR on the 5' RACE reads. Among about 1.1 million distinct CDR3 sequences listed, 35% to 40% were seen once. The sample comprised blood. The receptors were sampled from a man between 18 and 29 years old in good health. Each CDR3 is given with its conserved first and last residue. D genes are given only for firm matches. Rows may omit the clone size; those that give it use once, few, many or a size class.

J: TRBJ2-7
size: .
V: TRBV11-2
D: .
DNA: TGTGCCAGCAGCTTGGTTGGCGGAGGGAGATCCTACGAGCAGTACTTC
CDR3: CASSLVGGGRSYEQYF

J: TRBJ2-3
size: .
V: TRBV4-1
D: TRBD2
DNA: TGCGCCAGCAGCCAAGATGGGACTAGCGGGGTGACAGATACGCAGTATTTT
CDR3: CASSQDGTSGVTDTQYF

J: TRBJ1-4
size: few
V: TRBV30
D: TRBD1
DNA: TGTGCCTGGAGTGTCCGGGACAGGCGTAATGAAAAACTGTTTTTT
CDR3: CAWSVRDRRNEKLFF

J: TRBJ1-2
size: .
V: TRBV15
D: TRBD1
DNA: TGTGCCACCAGCAGAGATCTGAGTGAACAGGGGTTTAACTATGGCTACACCTTC
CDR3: CATSRDLSEQGFNYGYTF

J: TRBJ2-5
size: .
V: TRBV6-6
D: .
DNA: TGTGCCAGCAGTTACGGAGGGGAGCAAGAGACCCAGTACTTC
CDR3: CASSYGGEQETQYF

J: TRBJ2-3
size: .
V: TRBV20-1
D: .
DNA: TGCAGTGCCCCTAGGACTGCTAGCACAGATACGCAGTATTTT
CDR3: CSAPRTASTDTQYF

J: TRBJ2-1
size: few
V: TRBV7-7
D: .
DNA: TGTGCTAGCAGCAACGGACAGTTCAATGAGCAGTTCTTC
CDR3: CASSNGQFNEQFF

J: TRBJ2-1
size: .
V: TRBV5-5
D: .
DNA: TGTGCCAGCAGTCCGCTGACAAGAAGAACAGTCAATGAGCAGTTCTTC
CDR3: CASSPLTRRTVNEQFF

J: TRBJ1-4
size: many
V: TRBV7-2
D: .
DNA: TGTGCCAGCAGCTTAGAGGGGTTCGCAACTAATGAAAAACTGTTTTTT
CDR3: CASSLEGFATNEKLFF

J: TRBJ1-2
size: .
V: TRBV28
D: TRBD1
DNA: TGTGCCAGCAGTTGGGGACAGGCCTACTATGGCTACACCTTC
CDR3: CASSWGQAYYGYTF

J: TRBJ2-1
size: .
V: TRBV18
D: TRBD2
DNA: TGTGCCAGCTCACCCCTGGGGCTAGCGGGAGGCAATGAGCAGTTCTTC
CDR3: CASSPLGLAGGNEQFF

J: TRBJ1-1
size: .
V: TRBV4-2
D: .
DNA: TGTGCCAGCAGCTCCCTTCATCTGGGGGGCTCGGACACTGAAGCTTTCTTT
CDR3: CASSSLHLGGSDTEAFF

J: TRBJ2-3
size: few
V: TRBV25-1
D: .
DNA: TGTGCCAGCAGCAGGACAGAAGGAGGGAATACGCAGTATTTT
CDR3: CASSRTEGGNTQYF

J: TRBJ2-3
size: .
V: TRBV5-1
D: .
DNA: TGCGCCAGCAGCTTGGGCCCCCGGGGCACTCAGTCACTTCTAGATGCGCAGTATTTT
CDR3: CASSLGPRGTQSLLDAQYF

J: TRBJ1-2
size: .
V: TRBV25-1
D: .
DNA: TGTGCCACCCAAGGGTGGGGGGAAGGCGACTATGGCTACACCTTC
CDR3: CATQGWGEGDYGYTF

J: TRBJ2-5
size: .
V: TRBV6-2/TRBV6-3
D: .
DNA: TGTGCCAGCAGTTACAACAGAAAAGAGACCCAGTACTTC
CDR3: CASSYNRKETQYF

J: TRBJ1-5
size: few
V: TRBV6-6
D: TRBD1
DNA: TGTGCCAGCAGTTCCCCACAGGGGGGGGGAATTCAGCCCCAGCATTTT
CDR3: CASSSPQGGGIQPQHF

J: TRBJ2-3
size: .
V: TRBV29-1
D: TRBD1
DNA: TGCAGCGTTGAACGGGGAGGGACAGGGTTAGATACGCAGTATTTT
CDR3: CSVERGGTGLDTQYF

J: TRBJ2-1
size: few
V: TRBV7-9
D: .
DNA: TGTGCCAGCAGCTTGAGGGAGGTGGTCAATGAGCAGTTCTTC
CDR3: CASSLREVVNEQFF

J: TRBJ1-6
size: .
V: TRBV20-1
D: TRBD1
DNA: TGCAGTGCTAGAACCGGGACAGGGAATTCACCCCTCCACTTT
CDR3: CSARTGTGNSPLHF

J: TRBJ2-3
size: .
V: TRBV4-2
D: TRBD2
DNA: TGTGCCAGCAGCCAAGTCAGGCTAGCGGGCACAGATACGCAGTATTTT
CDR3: CASSQVRLAGTDTQYF

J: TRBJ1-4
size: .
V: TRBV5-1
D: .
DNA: TGCGCCAGCAGCCACACGTCGGGGGCCCAGCCCGAAAAACTGTTTTTT
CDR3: CASSHTSGAQPEKLFF

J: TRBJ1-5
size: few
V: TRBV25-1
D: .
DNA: TGTGCCAGCAGGTTGCGCAGGGTTCCCTTTTTAAGCAATCAGCCCCAGCATTTT
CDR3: CASRLRRVPFLSNQPQHF

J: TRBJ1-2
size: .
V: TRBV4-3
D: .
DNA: TGCGCCAGCAGCCAAGGAATAAAGGGCCAAAGGGTCGTCGGTGGCTACACCTTC
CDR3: CASSQGIKGQRVVGGYTF

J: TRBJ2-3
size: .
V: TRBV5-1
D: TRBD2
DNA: TGCGCCAGCAGCAGGAGCGGGGTCACAGATACGCAGTATTTT
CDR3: CASSRSGVTDTQYF

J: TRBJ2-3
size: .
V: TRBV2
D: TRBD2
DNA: TGTGCCAGCACTAGCGGTTTTACAGATACGCAGTATTTT
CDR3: CASTSGFTDTQYF

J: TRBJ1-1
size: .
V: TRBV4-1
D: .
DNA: TGCGCCACCGGTGTGGGCACTGAAGCTTTCTTT
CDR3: CATGVGTEAFF

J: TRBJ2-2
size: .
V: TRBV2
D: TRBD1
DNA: TGTGCCAGCAGGGGGAAGACAGGGTTGAGCACCGGGGAGCTGTTTTTT
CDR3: CASRGKTGLSTGELFF

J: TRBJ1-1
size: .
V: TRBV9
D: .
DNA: TGTGCCAGCAGCGTAGCGGGGAAAACTGAAGCTTTCTTT
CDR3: CASSVAGKTEAFF

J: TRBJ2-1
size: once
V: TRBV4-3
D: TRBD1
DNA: TGCGCCAGCAGCCAAGATGGGACAGGGGGCATCGGTGAGCAGTTCTTC
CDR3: CASSQDGTGGIGEQFF

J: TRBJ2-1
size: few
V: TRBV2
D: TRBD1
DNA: TGTGCCAGCAATAGCAACACGGGACAGTCCTACAATGAGCAGTTCTTC
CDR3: CASNSNTGQSYNEQFF

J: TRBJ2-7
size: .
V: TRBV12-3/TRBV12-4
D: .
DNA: TGTGCCAGCACCGTGACTAGCTCCTACGAGCAGTACTTC
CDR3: CASTVTSSYEQYF

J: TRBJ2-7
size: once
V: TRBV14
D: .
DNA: TGTGCCAGCAGCCTTGACAGCCGTATGGCCCAGTACTTC
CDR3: CASSLDSRMAQYF

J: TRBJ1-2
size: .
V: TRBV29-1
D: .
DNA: TGCAGCGTTGATCAGGGAGGTCACAATGGCTACACCTTC
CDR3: CSVDQGGHNGYTF

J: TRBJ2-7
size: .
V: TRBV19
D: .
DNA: TGTGCCATCCCGCTGGGGCGAAGCAACGAGCAGTACTTC
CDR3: CAIPLGRSNEQYF

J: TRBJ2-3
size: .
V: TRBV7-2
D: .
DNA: TGTGCCGGCAGCTTAGAAAACAGATTCACAGATACGCAGTATTTT
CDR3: CAGSLENRFTDTQYF

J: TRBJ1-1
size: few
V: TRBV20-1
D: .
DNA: TGCAGTGCTAGTCAGGGCTTGGAAGCTTTCTTT
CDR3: CSASQGLEAFF